These 32 T cell receptor beta chains originate from one sample sequenced in a study of T cell responses to AZD1222 COVID-19 vaccine. Using immunoSEQ multiplex PCR, the repertoire was profiled, and TCRdb retains in-frame clones only, with some absent. The sample contains 90,000 to 110,000 clones, around nine tenths of which appear only once. Sequenced here: peripheral blood, sampled on day 0 of AZD1222 vaccination. These receptors were collected from an adult in good health.

V usage is TRBV27 and J usage is TRBJ2-5; D remains ambiguous. This CDR3 is 15 amino acids long. Germline-derived CDR1 and CDR2 are MNHEY and SMNVEV (reference sequence). V was trimmed by 4 bases and J by 3 bases, leaving 15 bases between them. The CDR3 nucleotides read TGTGCCAGCAGTTCGGCCTGGTTGGAAGAAGAGACCCAGTACTTC. This codes for CASSSAWLEEETQYF.

The chain links TRBV19 to TRBJ1-1; no reliable D call. Germline V gene data show CDR1 as LNHDA and CDR2 as SQIVND (reference sequence). The V end was cut by 3 bases, the J end by 8 bases, with 10 bases between. CDR3 length: 12 residues. CDR3: CASSILLKEAFF. DNA for the CDR3: TGTGCCAGTAGTATTTTGCTCAAGGAAGCTTTCTTT. Looking up the rest from reference TRBV19 and TRBJ1-1 gives the full variable domain: DGGITQSPKYLFRKEGQNVTLSCEQNLNHDAMYWYRQDPGQGLRLIYYSQIVNDFQKGDIAEGYSVSREKKESFPLTVTSAQKNPTAFYLCASSILLKEAFFGQGTRLTVV.

The gene calls are TRBV24-1 and TRBJ1-1, with D perhaps matching TRBD1 (6 bases). The V and J ends lost 9 bases and 4 bases respectively, with 17 bases between them. The CDR3 totals 14 residues. Germline V gene data show CDR1 as KGHDR and CDR2 as SFDVKD. CDR3 sequence: CATADRPPGTEAFF. DNA of the CDR3: TGTGCCACCGCCGACAGGCCGCCGGGCACTGAAGCTTTCTTT.

This sequence joins TRBV5-4 and TRBJ2-1; D is unclear. CDR3 size: 16 residues. V lost 0 bases to trimming and J lost 8 bases, with 18 bases between them. Germline values: CDR1 SGHNT, CDR2 YYREEE (reference sequence). The CDR3 protein is CASSLDAAMALDEQFF. The CDR3 DNA reads TGTGCCAGCAGCTTGGATGCGGCGATGGCTTTAGATGAGCAGTTCTTC.

V is TRBV9 and J is TRBJ2-6; tentatively, D is TRBD1 or TRBD2 (6 bases each). CDR1 and CDR2 (germline): SGDLS, YYNGEE. The CDR3 is made up of 20 amino acids. V lost 3 bases and J 2 bases, leaving 24 bases between the germline ends. CDR3 loop: CASSARVVGGRGAGANVLTF. In DNA, the CDR3 is TGTGCCAGCAGCGCCCGAGTTGTAGGGGGGAGAGGTGCTGGGGCCAACGTCCTGACTTTC.

The gene calls are TRBV9 and TRBJ1-5, with D uncertain. Germline V lookup: CDR1 SGDLS, CDR2 YYNGEE. The length of the CDR3 is 14 residues. Deletions cut 4 bases from V and 1 base from J, with 9 bases between. CDR3 residues: CASSLGGSNQPQHF. CDR3 DNA: TGTGCCAGCAGCCTCGGCGGAAGCAATCAGCCCCAGCATTTT.

V gene TRBV7-2 combines with J gene TRBJ1-3, with a tentative D call TRBD1 (6 bases). CDR1 SGHTA and CDR2 FQGNSA come from the germline V gene. The CDR3 contains 15 residues. V was shortened by 5 bases and J by 2 bases, with 13 bases between the two germline ends. The CDR3 reads CASSPKGGPGNTIYF. The CDR3 nucleotides read TGTGCCAGCAGCCCAAAGGGGGGGCCTGGAAACACCATATATTTT.

The V call is TRBV5-6, the J call TRBJ1-5; no clear D. The germline V and J ends were trimmed by 0 bases and 4 bases, with 11 bases remaining between them. The germline V gene has CDR1 SGHDT and CDR2 YYEEEE. The CDR3 covers 15 residues. CDR3 sequence: CASSLAGVRNQPQHF. The CDR3 region has the DNA TGTGCCAGCAGCTTGGCAGGTGTCAGGAATCAGCCCCAGCATTTT. The variable domain in full, completed from reference TRBV5-6 and TRBJ1-5, reads DAGVTQSPTHLIKTRGQQVTLRCSPKSGHDTVSWYQQALGQGPQFIFQYYEEEERQRGNFPDRFSGHQFPNYSSELNVNALLLGDSALYLCASSLAGVRNQPQHFGDGTRLSIL.

The sample holds one count of this clone. The chain employs TRBV29-1 and TRBJ1-1; 7 bases align to TRBD1. After removal of 4 bases from V and 10 bases from J, the junction contained 9 bases not matched to a gene. The CDR3 extends over 12 amino acids. Per germline, CDR1 SQVTM and CDR2 ANQGSEA. CDR3 amino acids: CSVAEGARIAFF. The CDR3 region has the DNA TGCAGCGTTGCTGAGGGGGCGCGCATAGCTTTCTTT.

The chain couples TRBV19 to TRBJ1-4, with D uncertain. The CDR3 contains 10 residues. Per germline, CDR1 LNHDA and CDR2 SQIVND (reference sequence). The V end lost 5 bases, the J end lost 8 bases, and 3 bases lay between the germline ends. CDR3 in DNA: TGTGCCAGTAGTGGCGAAAAACTGTTTTTT. Translating gives CASSGEKLFF.

The V gene is TRBV21-1, the J gene TRBJ2-1; the D segment call TRBD2 is taken from the table without a DNA check. TRBV21-1 is assigned pseudogene status. The CDR3 extends over 17 amino acids. The CDR3 nucleotides are TGTGCCAGCAGCAAAGAAATTCCATTGAGCTCCTACAATGAGCAGTTCTTC. Residues: CASSKEIPLSSYNEQFF.

This sequence joins TRBV6-5 and TRBJ2-1; the D gene is possibly TRBD1 (5 bases). Deletions cut 0 bases from V and 11 bases from J, with 11 bases between. Germline CDR1 is MNHEY and CDR2 is SVGAGI. The CDR3 loop spans 13 amino acids. Written as DNA, the CDR3 is TGTGCCAGCAGTTACTCGAGTATGGGGCAGCAGTTCTTC. It translates to CASSYSSMGQQFF.

The chain joins TRBV2 to TRBJ2-3; D unresolved. The CDR3 length is 14 residues. V was pared by 4 bases and J by 2 bases, with 10 bases between. Germline V gene sequence: CDR1 SNHLY, CDR2 FYNNEI. The CDR3 spells CASSASQTTDTQYF. CDR3 nucleotides: TGTGCCAGCAGTGCGAGCCAGACCACAGATACGCAGTATTTT.

By proportion, this clone is medium-sized (0.01 to 0.1%). The chain carries TRBV25-1 and TRBJ1-4; 7 bases line up with TRBD1. The CDR3 is made up of 15 amino acids. CDR1 is MGHDK and CDR2 is SYGVNS in the germline V gene. Unmatched junction bases numbered 7, after V lost 5 bases and J lost 4 bases. CDR3 region: CASSFRDRHNEKLFF. The CDR3 DNA reads TGTGCCAGCAGTTTCCGGGACAGACATAATGAAAAACTGTTTTTT.

The rearrangement links TRBV30 to TRBJ2-1, with 9 bases matching TRBD1. This CDR3 spans 14 amino acids. V was clipped by 4 bases and J by 6 bases; unmatched bases: 7. Germline CDR1 GTSNPN, CDR2 SVGIG (reference sequence). The CDR3 protein is CAWIQQGAFNEQFF. DNA for the CDR3: TGTGCCTGGATCCAACAGGGGGCCTTCAATGAGCAGTTCTTC.

The J gene is TRBJ2-4, the V gene TRBV6-5, with 10 bases aligning to TRBD2. The length of the CDR3 is 15 residues. The V gene's germline CDR1 is MNHEY and CDR2 SVGAGI. With V trimmed by 4 bases and J by 2 bases, 2 bases remained unmatched. CDR3 bases: TGTGCCAGCAGTTCTAGCGGGGGATCCAAAAACATTCAGTACTTC. Translation: CASSSSGGSKNIQYF.

The chain recombines TRBV3-1 (or the pseudogene TRBV3-2) with TRBJ2-1; 8 nucleotides agree with TRBD2. CDR3 length equals 15 residues. Trimming took 4 bases from V and 3 from J; bases not matched to a gene: 5. Germline V gene sequence: CDR1 LGHDT, CDR2 YNNKEL (reference sequence). The CDR3 sequence: CASSPGLGIYNEQFF. The CDR3 nucleotides are TGTGCCAGCAGCCCGGGACTAGGGATCTACAATGAGCAGTTCTTC.

The rearrangement links TRBV4-3 to TRBJ1-2; the D gene is possibly TRBD1 (6 bases). The ends were cut back, 2 bases at V and 0 bases at J, with 13 bases in the middle. The V gene's germline CDR1 is LGHNA and CDR2 YSLEER. This CDR3 spans 16 amino acids. The CDR3 spells CASSQTNRAPNYGYTF. CDR3 nucleotide sequence: TGCGCCAGCAGCCAAACGAACAGGGCTCCTAACTATGGCTACACCTTC.

This clone was recorded a few times. The chain uses TRBV11-2 and TRBJ2-7; TRBD2 matches 13 bases. CDR1 and CDR2 from the germline V gene are SGHAT and FQNNGV. CDR3 length: 15 amino acids. J lost 5 bases, V lost 4 bases, and 5 bases had no gene match. Here the CDR3 reads CASSWGTSGADEQYF. The CDR3 DNA sequence: TGTGCCAGCAGCTGGGGGACTAGCGGGGCAGACGAGCAGTACTTC. The entire variable domain, with the rest obtained from reference TRBV11-2 and TRBJ2-7, is as follows: EAGVAQSPRYKIIEKRQSVAFWCNPISGHATLYWYQQILGQGPKLLIQFQNNGVVDDSQLPKDRFSAERLKGVDSTLKIQPAKLEDSAVYLCASSWGTSGADEQYFGPGTRLTVT.

V and J are TRBV23-1 and TRBJ1-4; no clear D gene. TRBV23-1 is sorted into the ORF group, with uncertain function. The CDR3 length is 16 residues. V lost 6 bases and J lost 7, with 21 bases in between. The CDR3 region has the DNA TGCGCCAGCAGCCTCTATTATGGCAACTACGTTGAAAAACTGTTTTTT. The encoded protein is CASSLYYGNYVEKLFF.

J is TRBJ1-4 and V is TRBV7-9; D gene unclear. From germline, CDR1 is SEHNR and CDR2 FQNEAQ (reference sequence). V was pared by 2 bases and J by 7 bases, with 11 bases between. The CDR3 extends over 14 amino acids. DNA of the CDR3: TGTGCCAGCAGCTTATCCACCTTGAGTGAAAAACTGTTTTTT. This codes for CASSLSTLSEKLFF.

The V call is TRBV5-1, the J call TRBJ2-1; 8 nucleotides match TRBD1. The CDR3 runs 14 residues. Germline V CDR1 and CDR2: SGHRS, YFSETQ. With 0 bases clipped from V and 6 bases from J, the junction kept 2 bases outside the gene matches. CDR3 DNA: TGCGCCAGCAGCTTGGAGCAGGGGGCCAATGAGCAGTTCTTC. As protein: CASSLEQGANEQFF.

This clone was recorded only once. The chain links TRBV19 to TRBJ2-7; D may match TRBD1 or TRBD2 (5 bases each). Germline CDR1 and CDR2: LNHDA and SQIVND (reference sequence). The CDR3 has 15 residues. Trimming removed 3 bases at V and 2 bases at J, with 14 bases between. In DNA, the CDR3 is TGTGCCAGTAGTATCCTCCACCAGGGACCCTACGAGCAGTACTTC. As protein: CASSILHQGPYEQYF. Filled out from reference TRBV19 and TRBJ2-7, the complete variable domain reads DGGITQSPKYLFRKEGQNVTLSCEQNLNHDAMYWYRQDPGQGLRLIYYSQIVNDFQKGDIAEGYSVSREKKESFPLTVTSAQKNPTAFYLCASSILHQGPYEQYFGPGTRLTVT.

This clone was seen a single time. CDR3 in amino acids: CASSYGTKAFF. The CDR3 bases are TGTGCCAGCAGTTACGGGACAAAAGCTTTCTTT. This rearrangement joins TRBV6-5 to TRBJ1-1; tentative D call: TRBD1 (6 bases). The CDR3 contains 11 residues. V gave up 2 bases and J gave up 9 bases, with 7 bases separating them. From germline, CDR1 is MNHEY and CDR2 SVGAGI.

The chain carries TRBV12-3 or TRBV12-4 and TRBJ1-1; perhaps TRBD1 as D (5 bases). This CDR3 spans 12 amino acids. The V gene lost 7 bases and the J gene lost 11 bases, with 17 bases spanning the gap. CDR3 loop: CASTPSVGDAFF. CDR3 nucleotides: TGTGCCAGCACTCCTTCGGTCGGGGACGCTTTCTTT.

This clone has only one observation. The chain combines TRBV6-4 with TRBJ2-3; tentative D call: TRBD2 (6 bases). Germline lookup yields CDR1 MRHNA and CDR2 SNTAGT. V dropped 6 bases and J dropped 1 base, with 14 bases sitting between them. The CDR3 consists of 15 residues. The CDR3 is CASSPLGGGTDTQYF. The DNA of the CDR3 is TGTGCCAGCAGCCCACTAGGAGGGGGCACAGATACGCAGTATTTT.

The chain combines TRBV19 with TRBJ2-1, with TRBD2 matching 7 bases. Germline V gene data show CDR1 as LNHDA and CDR2 as SQIVND (reference sequence). CDR3 length equals 15 residues. Unmatched junction bases numbered 4, after V lost 3 bases and J lost 2 bases. CDR3 DNA: TGTGCCAGTAGTATCTCTAGCGGCCCCTACAATGAGCAGTTCTTC. It translates to CASSISSGPYNEQFF.

The gene calls are TRBV19 and TRBJ2-1; 7 bases agree with TRBD1. This CDR3 spans 16 amino acids. V lost 1 base, J lost 7 bases, and 10 bases stayed unmatched. Germline V gene lookup returns CDR1 LNHDA and CDR2 SQIVND (reference sequence). In DNA form, the CDR3 reads TGTGCCAGTAGTATAGTGGGAACAGGGGTTAGGAATGAGCAGTTCTTC. Its protein product is CASSIVGTGVRNEQFF. Using reference TRBV19 and TRBJ2-1 for the parts outside the CDR3, the full variable domain is DGGITQSPKYLFRKEGQNVTLSCEQNLNHDAMYWYRQDPGQGLRLIYYSQIVNDFQKGDIAEGYSVSREKKESFPLTVTSAQKNPTAFYLCASSIVGTGVRNEQFFGPGTRLTVL.

This chain joins TRBV24-1 and TRBJ1-2; possibly TRBD1 for D (5 bases). This CDR3 is 14 amino acids long. The germline gives CDR1 KGHDR, CDR2 SFDVKD. V gave up 1 base and J gave up 3 bases, with 8 bases separating them. The CDR3, as DNA: TGTGCCACCAGTGATTTTGGCAGGGACTATGGCTACACCTTC. Its protein product is CATSDFGRDYGYTF.

This chain connects TRBV4-3 to TRBJ1-2; weak D call: TRBD1 (5 bases). The CDR3 loop spans 14 amino acids. The V gene lost 1 base and the J gene lost 5 bases, with 11 bases spanning the gap. The germline gives CDR1 LGHNA, CDR2 YSLEER. In DNA, the CDR3 is TGCGCCAGCAGCCAAGGAGGGGTCAAGTATGGCTACACCTTC. Its protein is CASSQGGVKYGYTF.

The rearrangement links TRBV21-1 to TRBJ1-1; TRBD1 was called by the table and not checked on the DNA. TRBV21-1 corresponds to a pseudogene. The CDR3 runs to 20 residues. The CDR3 sequence is CASNPRGGQGTGPGDTEAFF. CDR3 sequence (DNA): TGTGCCAGCAACCCTCGTGGTGGACAGGGGACAGGGCCCGGTGACACTGAAGCTTTCTTT.

The V gene is TRBV2, the J gene TRBJ1-2; no clear D. V was trimmed by 1 base and J by 2 bases, leaving 8 bases between them. This CDR3 has 14 residues. In germline, CDR1 is SNHLY, CDR2 FYNNEI. The DNA for the CDR3 is TGTGCCAGCAGTGAAGTGGCCAGCAACTATGGCTACACCTTC. Translation gives CASSEVASNYGYTF.